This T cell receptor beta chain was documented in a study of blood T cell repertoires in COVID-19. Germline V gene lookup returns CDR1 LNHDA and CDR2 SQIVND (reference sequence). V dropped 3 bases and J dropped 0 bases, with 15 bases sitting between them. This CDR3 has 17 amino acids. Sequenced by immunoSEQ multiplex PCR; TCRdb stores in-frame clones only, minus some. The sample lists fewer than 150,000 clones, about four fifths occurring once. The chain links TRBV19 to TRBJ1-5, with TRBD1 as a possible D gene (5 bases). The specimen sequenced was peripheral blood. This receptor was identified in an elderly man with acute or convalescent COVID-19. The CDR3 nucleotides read TGTGCCAGTAGTATGCGGCAGGGCACTTATAGCAATCAGCCCCAGCATTTT. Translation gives CASSMRQGTYSNQPQHF.